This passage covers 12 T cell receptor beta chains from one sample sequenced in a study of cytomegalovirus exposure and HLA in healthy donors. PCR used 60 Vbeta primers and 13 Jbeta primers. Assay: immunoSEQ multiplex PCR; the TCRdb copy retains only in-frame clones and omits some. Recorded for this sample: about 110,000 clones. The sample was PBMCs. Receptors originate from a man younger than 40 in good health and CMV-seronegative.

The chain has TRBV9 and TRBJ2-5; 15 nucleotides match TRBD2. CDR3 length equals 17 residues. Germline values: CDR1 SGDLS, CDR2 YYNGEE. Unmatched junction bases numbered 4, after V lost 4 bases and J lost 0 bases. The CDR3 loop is CASSPRTSGGDQETQYF. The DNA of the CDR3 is TGTGCCAGCAGCCCTCGGACTAGCGGGGGGGACCAAGAGACCCAGTACTTC.

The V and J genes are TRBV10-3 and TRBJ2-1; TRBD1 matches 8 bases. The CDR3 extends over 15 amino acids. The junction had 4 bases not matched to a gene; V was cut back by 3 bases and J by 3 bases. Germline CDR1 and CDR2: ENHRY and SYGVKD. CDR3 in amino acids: CAISDPGQGYNEQFF. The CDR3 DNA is TGTGCCATCAGTGATCCTGGACAGGGCTACAATGAGCAGTTCTTC.

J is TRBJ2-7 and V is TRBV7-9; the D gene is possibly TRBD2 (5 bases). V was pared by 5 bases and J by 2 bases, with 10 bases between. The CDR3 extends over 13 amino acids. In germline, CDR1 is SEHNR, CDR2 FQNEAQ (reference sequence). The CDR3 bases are TGTGCCAGCAGCGTCCGGGATACCTACGAGCAGTACTTC. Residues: CASSVRDTYEQYF.

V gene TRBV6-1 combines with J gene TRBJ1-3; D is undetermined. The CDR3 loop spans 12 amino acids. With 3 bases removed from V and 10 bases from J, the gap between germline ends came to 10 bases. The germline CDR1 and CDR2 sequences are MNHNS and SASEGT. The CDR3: CASSEEERTIYF. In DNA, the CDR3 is TGTGCCAGCAGTGAGGAGGAGAGGACCATATATTTT.

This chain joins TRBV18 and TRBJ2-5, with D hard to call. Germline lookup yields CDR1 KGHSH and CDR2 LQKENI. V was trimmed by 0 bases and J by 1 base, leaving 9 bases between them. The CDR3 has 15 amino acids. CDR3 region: CASSPPSQAQETQYF. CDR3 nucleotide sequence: TGTGCCAGCTCACCACCATCCCAGGCCCAAGAGACCCAGTACTTC. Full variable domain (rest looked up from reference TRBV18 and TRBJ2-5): NAGVMQNPRHLVRRRGQEARLRCSPMKGHSHVYWYRQLPEEGLKFMVYLQKENIIDESGMPKERFSAEFPKEGPSILRIQQVVRGDSAAYFCASSPPSQAQETQYFGPGTRLLVL.

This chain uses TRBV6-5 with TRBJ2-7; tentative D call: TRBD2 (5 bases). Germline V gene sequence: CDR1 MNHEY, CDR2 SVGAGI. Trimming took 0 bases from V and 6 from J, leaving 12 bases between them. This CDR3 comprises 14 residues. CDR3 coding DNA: TGTGCCAGCAGTTACTCGAGAGGGTTTGGCGAGCAGTACTTC. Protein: CASSYSRGFGEQYF.

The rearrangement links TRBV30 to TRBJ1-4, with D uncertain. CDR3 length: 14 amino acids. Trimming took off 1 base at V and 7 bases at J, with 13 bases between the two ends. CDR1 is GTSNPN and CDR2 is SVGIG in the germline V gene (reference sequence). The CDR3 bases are TGTGCCTGGAGTGCCCTGGAGGGAATTGAAAAACTGTTTTTT. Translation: CAWSALEGIEKLFF.

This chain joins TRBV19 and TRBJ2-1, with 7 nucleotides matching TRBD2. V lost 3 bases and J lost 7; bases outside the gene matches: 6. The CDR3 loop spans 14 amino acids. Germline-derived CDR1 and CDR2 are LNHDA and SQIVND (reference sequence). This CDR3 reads CASSIQIGRNEQFF. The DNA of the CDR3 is TGTGCCAGTAGTATTCAGATCGGGAGGAATGAGCAGTTCTTC.

CDR3 in DNA: TGTGCCAGCAGCGGGACACCCGTGAACACTGAAGCTTTCTTT. Amino acids: CASSGTPVNTEAFF. The chain uses TRBV28 and TRBJ1-1; TRBD1 might be the D (6 bases). Trimming cost V 6 bases and J 0 bases, with 11 bases left between them. CDR3 size: 14 residues. CDR1 and CDR2 from the germline V gene are MDHEN and SYDVKM.

This CDR3 is CASSLPGGETQYF. The CDR3 region has the DNA TGTGCCAGCAGCTTGCCGGGGGGGGAGACCCAGTACTTC. The chain is built from TRBV7-2 and TRBJ2-5; TRBD2 matches 8 bases. V lost 3 bases, J lost 5 bases, and 2 bases stayed unmatched. The CDR3 runs to 13 residues. Germline loops: CDR1 SGHTA, CDR2 FQGNSA.

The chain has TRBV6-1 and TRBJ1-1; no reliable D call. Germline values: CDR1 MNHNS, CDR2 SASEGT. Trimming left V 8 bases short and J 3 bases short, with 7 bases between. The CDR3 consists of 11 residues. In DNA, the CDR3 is TGTGCCAGCGCGTGGTACACTGAAGCTTTCTTT. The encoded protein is CASAWYTEAFF.

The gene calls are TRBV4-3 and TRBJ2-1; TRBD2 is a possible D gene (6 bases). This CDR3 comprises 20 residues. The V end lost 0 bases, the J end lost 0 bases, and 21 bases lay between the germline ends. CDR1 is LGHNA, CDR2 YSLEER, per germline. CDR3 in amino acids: CASSQDRWGDISSSYNEQFF. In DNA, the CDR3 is TGCGCCAGCAGCCAAGATCGATGGGGGGATATCTCTTCCTCCTACAATGAGCAGTTCTTC.